This paragraph reports one TCR beta chain. With a far larger clone one base away, a read error is the likely cause. The sample originates from a study of prognosis after radiotherapy for stage I lung cancer. Turning to the study itself: Patient ages ran from about 50 to 95, with a median of approximately 74 years, and the group had around twelve men and roughly six women.

Prior chemotherapy, radiotherapy and other malignancies were absent; CT and PET/CT showed node-negative disease. The CDR3 length is 15 residues. Trimming at V came to 11 bases and at J to 6 bases, leaving 14 bases not matched to a gene. Looked up from germline, CDR1 is MNHEY and CDR2 is SVGAGI. The authors amplified TCR beta CDR3 from genomic DNA using two-round multiplex PCR. TRBV and TRBJ genes each had their own specific primers in first-round PCR. TCRdb ran MiXCR on the multiplex PCR reads and lists one entry per CDR3 protein. This sample has some 56,000 distinct CDR3 sequences; about 25% occur once, and the top ten carry 6.5% to 8.5%.

Sequences were derived from PBMCs, sampled before or after stereotactic body radiation therapy (not recorded which). The chain couples TRBV6-5 to TRBJ2-2; TRBD1 agrees at 8 bases. This receptor was obtained from a donor over 45 with non-small cell lung cancer. In DNA form, the CDR3 reads TGTGCCGGTAGTAGGGCAGGGGGCGCCGCCGGGGAGCTGTTTTTT. Amino acids: CAGSRAGGAAGELFF.